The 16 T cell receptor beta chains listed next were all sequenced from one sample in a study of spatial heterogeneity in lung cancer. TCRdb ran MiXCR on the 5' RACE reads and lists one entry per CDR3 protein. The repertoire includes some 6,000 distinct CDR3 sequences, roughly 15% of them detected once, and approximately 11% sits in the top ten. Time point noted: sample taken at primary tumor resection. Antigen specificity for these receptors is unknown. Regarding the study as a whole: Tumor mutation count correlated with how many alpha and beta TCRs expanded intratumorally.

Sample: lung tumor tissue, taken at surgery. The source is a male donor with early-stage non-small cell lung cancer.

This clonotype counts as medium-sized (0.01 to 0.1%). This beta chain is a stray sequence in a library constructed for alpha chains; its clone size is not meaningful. CDR3 sequence (DNA): TGTGCCAGCAGTTTATATCCGGGGACACCCTACGAGCAGTACTTC. Translation gives CASSLYPGTPYEQYF. This chain joins TRBV27 and TRBJ2-7; weak D call: TRBD1 (6 bases). Germline CDR1 MNHEY, CDR2 SMNVEV (reference sequence). This CDR3 contains 15 residues. V shed 1 base and J shed 2 bases, with 12 bases lying between them.

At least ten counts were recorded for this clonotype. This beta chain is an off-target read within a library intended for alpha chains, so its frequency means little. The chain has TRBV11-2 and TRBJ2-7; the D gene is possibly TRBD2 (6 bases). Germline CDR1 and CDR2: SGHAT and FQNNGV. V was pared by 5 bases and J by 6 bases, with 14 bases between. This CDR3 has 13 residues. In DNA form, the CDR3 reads TGTGCCAGCAGCCCGGAGCTGGGGGGCGAGCAGTACTTC. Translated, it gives CASSPELGGEQYF. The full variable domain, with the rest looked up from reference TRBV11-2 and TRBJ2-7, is EAGVAQSPRYKIIEKRQSVAFWCNPISGHATLYWYQQILGQGPKLLIQFQNNGVVDDSQLPKDRFSAERLKGVDSTLKIQPAKLEDSAVYLCASSPELGGEQYFGPGTRLTVT.

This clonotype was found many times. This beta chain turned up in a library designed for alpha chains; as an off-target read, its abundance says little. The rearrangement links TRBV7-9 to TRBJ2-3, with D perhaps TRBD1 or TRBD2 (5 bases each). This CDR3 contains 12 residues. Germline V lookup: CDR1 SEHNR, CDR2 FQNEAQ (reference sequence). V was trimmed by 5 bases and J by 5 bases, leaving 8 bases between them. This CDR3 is CASSQGEDTQYF. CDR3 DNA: TGTGCCAGCAGCCAGGGAGAAGATACGCAGTATTTT.

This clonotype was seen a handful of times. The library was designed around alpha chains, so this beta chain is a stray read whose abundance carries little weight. The CDR3 bases are TGTGCCAGCAGCTCATCCCCGGGGAATGAGCAGTTCTTC. It is translated as CASSSSPGNEQFF. The chain employs TRBV11-2 and TRBJ2-1, with a tentative D call TRBD2 (5 bases). CDR1 SGHAT and CDR2 FQNNGV come from the germline V gene. Trimming cost V 4 bases and J 7 bases, with 11 bases left between them. CDR3 length: 13 residues.

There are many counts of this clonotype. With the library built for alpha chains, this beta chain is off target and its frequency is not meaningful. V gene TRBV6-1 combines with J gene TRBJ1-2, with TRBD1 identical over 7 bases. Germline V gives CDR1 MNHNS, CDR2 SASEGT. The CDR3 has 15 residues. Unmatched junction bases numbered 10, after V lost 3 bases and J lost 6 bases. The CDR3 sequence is CASSDFDRDGDGYTF. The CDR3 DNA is TGTGCCAGCAGTGATTTCGACAGGGACGGGGATGGCTACACCTTC.

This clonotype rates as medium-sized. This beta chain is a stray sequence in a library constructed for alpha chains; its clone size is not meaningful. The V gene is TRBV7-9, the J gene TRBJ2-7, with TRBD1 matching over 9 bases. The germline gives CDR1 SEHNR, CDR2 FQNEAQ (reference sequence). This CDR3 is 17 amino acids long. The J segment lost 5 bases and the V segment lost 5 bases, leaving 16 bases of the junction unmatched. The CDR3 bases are TGTGCCAGCAGCCCTCTTTTCACGGCGGGACAGGGAAACGAGCAGTACTTC. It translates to CASSPLFTAGQGNEQYF.

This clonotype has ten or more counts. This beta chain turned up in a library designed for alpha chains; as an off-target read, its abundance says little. In DNA, the CDR3 is TGTGCCAGCAGTTCACTAGCGGGAGTGGGGTACAATGAGCAGTTCTTC. Protein: CASSSLAGVGYNEQFF. The chain recombines TRBV28 with TRBJ2-1; 11 nucleotides match TRBD2. Germline values: CDR1 MDHEN, CDR2 SYDVKM. The CDR3 length is 16 residues. V was clipped by 4 bases and J by 4 bases; unmatched bases: 6.

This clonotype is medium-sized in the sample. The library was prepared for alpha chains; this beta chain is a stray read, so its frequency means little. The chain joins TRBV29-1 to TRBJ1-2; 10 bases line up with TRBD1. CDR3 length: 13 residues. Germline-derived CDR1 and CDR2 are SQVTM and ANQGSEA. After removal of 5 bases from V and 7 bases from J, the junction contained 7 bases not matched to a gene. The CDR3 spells CSVSDRGNSGYTF. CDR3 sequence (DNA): TGCAGCGTTTCGGACAGGGGGAATTCTGGCTACACCTTC.

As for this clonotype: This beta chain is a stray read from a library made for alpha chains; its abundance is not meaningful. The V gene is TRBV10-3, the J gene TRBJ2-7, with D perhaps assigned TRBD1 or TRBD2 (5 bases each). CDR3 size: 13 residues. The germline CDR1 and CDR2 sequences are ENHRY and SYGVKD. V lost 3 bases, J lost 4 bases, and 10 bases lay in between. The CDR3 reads CAISDMGTYEQYF. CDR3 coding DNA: TGTGCCATCAGTGATATGGGGACGTACGAGCAGTACTTC.

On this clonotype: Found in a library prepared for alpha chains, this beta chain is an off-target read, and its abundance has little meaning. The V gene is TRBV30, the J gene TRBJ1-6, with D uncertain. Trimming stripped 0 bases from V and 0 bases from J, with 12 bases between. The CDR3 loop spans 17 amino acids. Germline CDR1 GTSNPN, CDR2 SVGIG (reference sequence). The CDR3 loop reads CAWSVTRLSSYNSPLHF. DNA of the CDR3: TGTGCCTGGAGTGTAACCCGCCTAAGCTCCTATAATTCACCCCTCCACTTT.

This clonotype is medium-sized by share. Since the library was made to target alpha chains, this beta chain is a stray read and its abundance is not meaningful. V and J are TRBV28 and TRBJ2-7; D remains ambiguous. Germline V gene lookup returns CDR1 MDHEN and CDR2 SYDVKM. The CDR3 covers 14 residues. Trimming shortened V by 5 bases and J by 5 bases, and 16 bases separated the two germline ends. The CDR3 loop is CASSPVPLTNEQYF. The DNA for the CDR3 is TGTGCCAGCAGTCCCGTCCCGTTGACGAACGAGCAGTACTTC. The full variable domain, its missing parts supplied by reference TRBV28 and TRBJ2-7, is DVKVTQSSRYLVKRTGEKVFLECVQDMDHENMFWYRQDPGLGLRLIYFSYDVKMKEKGDIPEGYSVSREKKERFSLILESASTNQTSMYLCASSPVPLTNEQYFGPGTRLTVT.

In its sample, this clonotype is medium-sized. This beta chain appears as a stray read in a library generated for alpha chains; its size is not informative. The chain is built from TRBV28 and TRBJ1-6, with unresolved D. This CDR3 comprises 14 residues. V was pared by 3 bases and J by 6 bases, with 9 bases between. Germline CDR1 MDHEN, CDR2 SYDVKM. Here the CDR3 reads CASSFFTTNSPLHF. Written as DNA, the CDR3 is TGTGCCAGCAGTTTCTTTACTACTAATTCACCCCTCCACTTT.

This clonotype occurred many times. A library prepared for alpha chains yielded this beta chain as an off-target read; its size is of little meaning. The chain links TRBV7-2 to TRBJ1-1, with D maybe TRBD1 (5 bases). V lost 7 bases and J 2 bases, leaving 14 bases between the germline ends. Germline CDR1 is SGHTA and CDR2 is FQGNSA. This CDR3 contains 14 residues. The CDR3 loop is CASTHKGLNTEAFF. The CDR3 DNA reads TGTGCCAGCACCCACAAGGGGTTAAACACTGAAGCTTTCTTT.

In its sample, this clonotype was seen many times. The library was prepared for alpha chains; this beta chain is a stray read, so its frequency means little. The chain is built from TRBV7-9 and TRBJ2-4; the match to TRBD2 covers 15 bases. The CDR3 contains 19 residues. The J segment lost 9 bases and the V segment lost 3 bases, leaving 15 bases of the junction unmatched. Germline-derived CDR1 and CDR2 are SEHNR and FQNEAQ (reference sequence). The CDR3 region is CASSFSGLAGGGSIGIQYF. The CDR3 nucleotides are TGTGCCAGCAGCTTCTCTGGACTAGCGGGAGGGGGAAGCATCGGCATTCAGTACTTC. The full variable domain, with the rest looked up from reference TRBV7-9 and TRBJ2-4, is DTGVSQNPRHKITKRGQNVTFRCDPISEHNRLYWYRQTLGQGPEFLTYFQNEAQLEKSRLLSDRFSAERPKGSFSTLEIQRTEQGDSAMYLCASSFSGLAGGGSIGIQYFGAGTRLSVL.

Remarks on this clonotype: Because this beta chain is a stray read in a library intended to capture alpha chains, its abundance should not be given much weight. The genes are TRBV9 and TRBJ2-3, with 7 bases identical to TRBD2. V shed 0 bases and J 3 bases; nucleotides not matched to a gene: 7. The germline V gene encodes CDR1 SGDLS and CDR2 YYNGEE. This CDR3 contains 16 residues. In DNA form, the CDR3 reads TGTGCCAGCAGCGTAGGGACTAGTAGAGCGACAGATACGCAGTATTTT. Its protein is CASSVGTSRATDTQYF.

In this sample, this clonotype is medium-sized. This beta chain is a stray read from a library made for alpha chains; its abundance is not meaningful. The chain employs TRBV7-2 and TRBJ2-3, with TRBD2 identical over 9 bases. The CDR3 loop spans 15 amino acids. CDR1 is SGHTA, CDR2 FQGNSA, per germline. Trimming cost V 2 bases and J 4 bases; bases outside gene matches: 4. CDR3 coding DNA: TGTGCCAGCAGCTTACTAGCGGGGTTTGCAGATACGCAGTATTTT. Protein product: CASSLLAGFADTQYF.